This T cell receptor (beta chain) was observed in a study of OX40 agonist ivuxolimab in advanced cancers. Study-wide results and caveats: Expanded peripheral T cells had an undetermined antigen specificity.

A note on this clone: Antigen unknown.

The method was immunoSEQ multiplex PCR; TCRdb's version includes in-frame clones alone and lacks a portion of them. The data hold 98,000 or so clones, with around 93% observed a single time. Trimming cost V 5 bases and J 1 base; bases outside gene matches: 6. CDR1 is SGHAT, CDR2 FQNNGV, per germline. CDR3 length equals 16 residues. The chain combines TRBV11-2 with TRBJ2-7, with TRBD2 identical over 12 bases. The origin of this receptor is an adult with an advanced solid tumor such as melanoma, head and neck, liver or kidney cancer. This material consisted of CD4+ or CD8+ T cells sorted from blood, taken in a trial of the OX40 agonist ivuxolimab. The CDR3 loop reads CASSAQGTSGSYEQYF. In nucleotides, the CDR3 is TGTGCCAGCAGCGCCCAAGGGACTAGCGGGTCCTACGAGCAGTACTTC.